The 13 T cell receptor beta chains presented below share a single source sample, sequenced in a study of T cells in Graves' hyperthyroidism and ophthalmopathy. The source material, RNA transcripts, was used to amplify TCR beta CDR3 regions. The HTBI primer set drove a first-round RT-PCR of the TCR CDR3. TCRdb re-called the multiplex PCR reads through MiXCR, storing one row per CDR3 protein. The sample consists of 650,000 to 700,000 distinct CDR3 sequences, 17% of them appearing once. Sequenced sample: blood. The receptors come from a man aged 45-65 years with Graves' hyperthyroidism.

This clonotype was counted ten times or more. The chain recombines TRBV28 with TRBJ1-5; possible D gene TRBD1, 6 bases. There are 17 residues in the CDR3. Germline CDR1 reads MDHEN; CDR2 reads SYDVKM. Between the trimmed V and J ends, which lost 6 bases and 3 bases, there was a span of 21 bases. The CDR3 reads CASRTYGQIRSNQPQHF. CDR3 nucleotide sequence: TGTGCCAGCAGGACCTATGGACAGATTAGGTCCAATCAGCCCCAGCATTTT.

This clonotype was detected ten times or more. This chain connects TRBV7-3 to TRBJ2-7; TRBD1 aligns across 9 bases. V gave up 1 base and J gave up 5 bases; unmatched junction bases: 9. Germline V CDR1 and CDR2: SGHTA, FQGTGA. The CDR3 loop spans 16 amino acids. The CDR3 bases are TGTGCCAGCAGCTTAAGTAGAGGAGGACAGGGGAACGAGCAGTACTTC. This gives the protein CASSLSRGGQGNEQYF.

This clonotype was detected ten times or more. The chain combines TRBV10-3 with TRBJ2-7; 10 positions match TRBD1. This CDR3 has 18 residues. Germline values: CDR1 ENHRY, CDR2 SYGVKD. Trimming removed 0 bases from V and 7 bases from J; junction bases left unmatched: 15. This CDR3 is CAISESRPAGTGDLEQYF. In nucleotides, the CDR3 is TGTGCCATCAGTGAGTCTCGACCCGCCGGGACAGGGGATCTGGAGCAGTACTTC.

This clonotype has ten or more counts. The chain recombines TRBV30 with TRBJ1-2; D is unclear. This CDR3 region has 14 residues. The V gene lost 2 bases and the J gene lost 4 bases, with 14 bases spanning the gap. The germline CDR1 and CDR2 sequences are GTSNPN and SVGIG (reference sequence). CDR3 bases: TGTGCCTGGAGTCTATTGGAACAGCCCTATGGCTACACCTTC. Residues: CAWSLLEQPYGYTF. The variable domain in full, with the rest retrieved from reference TRBV30 and TRBJ1-2, is SQTIHQWPATLVQPVGSPLSLECTVEGTSNPNLYWYRQAAGRGLQLLFYSVGIGQISSEVPQNLSASRPQDRQFILSSKKLLLSDSGFYLCAWSLLEQPYGYTFGSGTRLTVV.

CDR3 coding DNA: TGTGCCAGCAGTTACGGCTTAAATTCACCCCTCCACTTT. This encodes CASSYGLNSPLHF. This rearrangement joins TRBV6-6 to TRBJ1-6; D is uncertain. The germline CDR1 and CDR2 sequences are MNHNY and SVGAGI (reference sequence). The CDR3 sequence is 13 residues long. V lost 2 bases to trimming and J lost 7 bases, with 6 bases between them.

V is TRBV3-1 and J is TRBJ1-2; D uncertain. V shed 0 bases and J shed 2 bases, with 10 bases lying between them. Germline CDR1 and CDR2: LGHDT and YNNKEL (reference sequence). This CDR3 has 15 residues. CDR3 DNA: TGTGCCAGCAGCCAAGATCGGGCAGCAAACTATGGCTACACCTTC. Its protein is CASSQDRAANYGYTF.

This clonotype was counted many times. This sequence joins TRBV3-1 and TRBJ2-7; TRBD2 aligns across 12 bases. CDR1 and CDR2 (germline): LGHDT, YNNKEL (reference sequence). The CDR3 consists of 15 residues. V lost 3 bases and J lost 7; bases outside the gene matches: 7. CDR3 residues: CASSQAPGLAGEQYF. CDR3 sequence (DNA): TGTGCCAGCAGCCAGGCCCCGGGACTAGCGGGTGAGCAGTACTTC.

The V call is TRBV24-1, the J call TRBJ2-1; 7 bases are a match to TRBD1. The germline V gene encodes CDR1 KGHDR and CDR2 SFDVKD. With V trimmed by 4 bases and J by 5 bases, 4 bases remained unmatched. The CDR3 is made up of 14 amino acids. The CDR3 loop reads CATSEPTGNNEQFF. The CDR3 DNA is TGTGCCACCAGTGAACCGACAGGGAACAATGAGCAGTTCTTC.

This clonotype was picked up a small number of times. This chain's CDR3 is CASSTKRSPYNEQFF. DNA of the CDR3: TGTGCCAGTAGTACTAAAAGGTCCCCCTACAATGAGCAGTTCTTC. The chain carries TRBV19 and TRBJ2-1; D ambiguous. The ends were cut back, 4 bases at V and 2 bases at J, with 12 bases in the middle. Germline assignment: CDR1 LNHDA and CDR2 SQIVND (reference sequence). This CDR3 region has 15 residues. Based on the CDR3 plus reference TRBV19 and TRBJ2-1, the full variable domain is DGGITQSPKYLFRKEGQNVTLSCEQNLNHDAMYWYRQDPGQGLRLIYYSQIVNDFQKGDIAEGYSVSREKKESFPLTVTSAQKNPTAFYLCASSTKRSPYNEQFFGPGTRLTVL.

The rearrangement links TRBV9 to TRBJ2-1, with 7 bases aligning to TRBD2. This CDR3 spans 16 amino acids. The germline CDR1 and CDR2 sequences are SGDLS and YYNGEE. V was pared by 3 bases and J by 0 bases, with 6 bases of the junction left unmatched. CDR3 sequence reads: CASSATSASSYNEQFF. DNA of the CDR3: TGTGCCAGCAGCGCAACTAGCGCCAGCTCCTACAATGAGCAGTTCTTC.

This clonotype was seen ten or more times. The rearrangement uses TRBV7-2 and TRBJ1-1; no firm D call. CDR3 length: 13 amino acids. CDR1 and CDR2 (germline): SGHTA, FQGNSA. Between the trimmed V and J ends, which lost 4 bases and 5 bases, there was a span of 11 bases. This CDR3 is CASSSYRWTEAFF. CDR3 coding DNA: TGTGCCAGCAGCTCCTACCGGTGGACTGAAGCTTTCTTT.

This clonotype showed up many times. The V gene is TRBV28, the J gene TRBJ2-4; 8 bases map to TRBD2. With V trimmed by 4 bases and J by 11 bases, 10 bases remained unmatched. The length of the CDR3 is 14 residues. CDR1 is MDHEN and CDR2 is SYDVKM in the germline V gene. In DNA, the CDR3 is TGTGCCAGCAGTTCGTTAGCGGGAACCCCCGTTCAGTACTTC. Translation: CASSSLAGTPVQYF.

The CDR3 sequence is CASSSTRYNEQFF. For the CDR3, the DNA is TGTGCCAGCAGCTCCACACGATACAATGAGCAGTTCTTC. The J gene is TRBJ2-1, the V gene TRBV3-1; D gene uncertain. Deletions cut 5 bases from V and 4 bases from J, with 9 bases between. Germline values: CDR1 LGHDT, CDR2 YNNKEL (reference sequence). The CDR3 is 13 amino acids.